These 22 T cell receptor beta chains were sequenced from one sample in a study of neurological immune-mediated disorders (dated by TCRdb to about 2019). Library creation used 5' RACE. Instrument used: Illumina HiSeq 2500. TCRdb's own reprocessing of the public reads used fastp at Q25 and MiXCR and kept productive beta chains. When rows share a CDR3 protein, they turn into one entry using the most common DNA and genes. This sample lists roughly 80,000 distinct CDR3 sequences; 10% were detected once. Clones ranked in the top ten supply about 1.8% of the sample. The specimen was PBMCs. The receptors were sampled from a man aged 35 to 55 in good health.

The table lists this clonotype with many counts. This rearrangement joins TRBV5-1 to TRBJ1-4; TRBD1 matches 7 bases. With V trimmed by 4 bases and J by 4 bases, 7 bases remained unmatched. CDR1 and CDR2 from the germline V gene are SGHRS and YFSETQ. The CDR3 covers 15 residues. The CDR3 coding sequence is TGCGCCAGCAGCAAAACGGGACAGAGTAATGAAAAACTGTTTTTT. Protein product: CASSKTGQSNEKLFF.

This clonotype showed up many times. J is TRBJ2-3 and V is TRBV7-9; the D gene is possibly TRBD2 (6 bases). Trimming removed 7 bases at V and 2 bases at J, with 19 bases between. Germline V gene lookup returns CDR1 SEHNR and CDR2 FQNEAQ (reference sequence). The CDR3 runs to 16 residues. The CDR3, as DNA: TGTGCCAGCATGGAGGGGAAGGGGATCTACACAGATACGCAGTATTTT. This translates into CASMEGKGIYTDTQYF.

This clonotype was counted at least ten times. The rearrangement uses TRBV12-3 or TRBV12-4 and TRBJ1-2; D is unclear. This CDR3 has 15 residues. Trimming left V 3 bases short and J 8 bases short, with 19 bases between. Here the CDR3 reads CASSLAGRRGNGYTF. The CDR3, as DNA: TGTGCCAGCAGTTTGGCTGGTCGACGAGGTAACGGCTACACCTTC.

This clonotype was seen repeatedly, ten times or more. This chain connects TRBV20-1 to TRBJ2-5; D is perhaps TRBD1 (6 bases). Trimming left V 6 bases short and J 5 bases short, with 19 bases between. Germline CDR1 and CDR2: DFQATT and SNEGSKA (reference sequence). The CDR3 runs 14 residues. The CDR3 nucleotides read TGCAGTGCCTTATGGACCCAGGGGAGTGAGACCCAGTACTTC. Protein product: CSALWTQGSETQYF.

This clonotype occurred many times. This chain links TRBV10-3 with TRBJ1-5, with D possibly being TRBD1 (5 bases). The V end was cut by 4 bases, the J end by 6 bases, with 16 bases between. Germline CDR1 and CDR2: ENHRY and SYGVKD. This CDR3 is built from 15 residues. The CDR3 spells CAISVGRGGGQPQHF. CDR3 nucleotides: TGTGCCATCAGTGTTGGACGGGGCGGGGGTCAGCCCCAGCATTTT.

The CDR3 spells CATSSFRDRGAEQYF. In DNA, the CDR3 is TGTGCCACCAGCAGTTTTCGGGACAGGGGAGCCGAGCAGTACTTC. The chain uses TRBV15 and TRBJ2-7, with TRBD1 matching over 10 bases. Germline V gene lookup returns CDR1 LNHNV and CDR2 YYDKDF (reference sequence). Trimming removed 3 bases from V and 6 bases from J; junction bases left unmatched: 8. The CDR3 is made up of 15 amino acids.

This clonotype was seen at least ten times. V is TRBV20-1 and J is TRBJ1-1; TRBD1 matches 9 bases. Per germline, CDR1 DFQATT and CDR2 SNEGSKA (reference sequence). The V and J ends lost 3 bases and 5 bases, in that order; junction bases with no gene match: 7. The CDR3 length is 14 residues. The CDR3 sequence is CSARDRQGGTEAFF. CDR3 bases: TGCAGTGCTAGGGATAGACAGGGGGGTACTGAAGCTTTCTTT.

This clonotype was seen repeatedly, ten times or more. The V call is TRBV10-3, the J call TRBJ1-3; no clear D gene. CDR3 length: 15 amino acids. In germline, CDR1 is ENHRY, CDR2 SYGVKD. V lost 0 bases to trimming and J lost 0 bases, with 6 bases between them. Here the CDR3 DNA reads TGTGCCATCAGTGAGTCCATGATCTCTGGAAACACCATATATTTT. It encodes CAISESMISGNTIYF.

This clonotype was observed at least ten times. The chain joins TRBV5-1 to TRBJ1-4, with D possibly being TRBD1 (5 bases). The V end lost 4 bases, the J end lost 8 bases, and 15 bases lay between the germline ends. Germline V CDR1 and CDR2: SGHRS, YFSETQ. There are 14 residues in the CDR3. CDR3 loop: CASSAGTDREKLFF. The CDR3 DNA reads TGCGCCAGCAGCGCAGGGACGGATAGGGAAAAACTGTTTTTT.

Points on this clonotype: A much bigger clone sits one base away, suggesting this may be a read error. The chain uses TRBV12-3 or TRBV12-4 and TRBJ2-2, with D hard to call. This CDR3 contains 12 residues. V lost 7 bases, J lost 6 bases, and 9 bases lay in between. This chain's CDR3 is CASTLGSGELFF. The CDR3 nucleotides read TGTGCCAGCACCCTAGGGTCCGGGGAGCTGTTTTTT.

In this sample, this clonotype turned up many times. V gene TRBV20-1 combines with J gene TRBJ1-2; D is unclear. Germline CDR1 reads DFQATT; CDR2 reads SNEGSKA (reference sequence). The V end lost 1 base, the J end lost 3 bases, and 12 bases lay between the germline ends. This CDR3 has 14 residues. Here the CDR3 reads CSARGTNDDYGYTF. As DNA, the CDR3 is TGCAGTGCTAGAGGGACCAATGATGACTATGGCTACACCTTC.

This clonotype was found many times. This rearrangement joins TRBV28 to TRBJ2-5; 13 bases match TRBD2. Germline CDR1 and CDR2: MDHEN and SYDVKM. Trimming removed 4 bases from V and 4 bases from J; junction bases left unmatched: 3. CDR3 length: 15 residues. The CDR3 here is CASSSLAGGTETQYF. In DNA, the CDR3 is TGTGCCAGCAGTTCACTAGCGGGAGGGACAGAGACCCAGTACTTC.

This clonotype was picked up many times. This sequence joins TRBV27 and TRBJ1-5; a possible D gene is TRBD1 (5 bases). V lost 4 bases, J lost 1 base, and 8 bases lay in between. This CDR3 has 14 residues. The germline gives CDR1 MNHEY, CDR2 SMNVEV (reference sequence). The chain's CDR3 is CASSWDASNQPQHF. Written as DNA, the CDR3 is TGTGCCAGCAGTTGGGACGCCAGCAATCAGCCCCAGCATTTT.

This clonotype was found many times. This chain uses TRBV7-2 with TRBJ2-7, with 8 bases that match TRBD2. This CDR3 has 14 amino acids. Germline V gene data show CDR1 as SGHTA and CDR2 as FQGNSA. V was pared by 1 base and J by 6 bases, with 5 bases of the junction left unmatched. The CDR3 nucleotides read TGTGCCAGCAGCTTAGTGAGCGGGGGTAGCGAGCAGTACTTC. Amino acid sequence: CASSLVSGGSEQYF.

At least ten counts were recorded for this clonotype. The J gene is TRBJ2-7, the V gene TRBV5-1; D ambiguous. CDR1 and CDR2 (germline): SGHRS, YFSETQ. V was trimmed by 4 bases and J by 2 bases, leaving 13 bases between them. The CDR3 is 14 amino acids. Here the CDR3 reads CASSTRLTPYEQYF. CDR3 coding DNA: TGCGCCAGCAGCACTCGCTTGACACCCTACGAGCAGTACTTC.

This clonotype has at least ten counts. The CDR3 nucleotides are TGCGCCAGCAGGCAGAGGCCAGCTTGGGTCACTGAAGCTTTCTTT. This translates into CASRQRPAWVTEAFF. The rearrangement joins TRBV5-1 to TRBJ1-1; D gene ambiguous. Germline V CDR1 and CDR2: SGHRS, YFSETQ. With 5 bases removed from V and 4 bases from J, the gap between germline ends came to 18 bases. The CDR3 is 15 residues long.

The chain employs TRBV6-2 or TRBV6-3 and TRBJ2-3; D tentatively fits TRBD1 or TRBD2 (5 bases each). The CDR3 is 13 amino acids. Trimming took 6 bases from V and 4 from J, leaving 11 bases between them. Per germline, CDR1 MNHEY and CDR2 SVGEGT. This chain's CDR3 is CASSLGVPDTQYF. As DNA, the CDR3 is TGTGCCAGCAGCTTGGGGGTCCCAGATACGCAGTATTTT.

In this sample, this clonotype turned up many times. The V and J genes are TRBV5-1 and TRBJ2-1, with 11 bases lining up with TRBD2. The CDR3 is 14 amino acids. V was clipped by 3 bases and J by 5 bases; unmatched bases: 1. The V gene's germline CDR1 is SGHRS and CDR2 YFSETQ. CDR3 sequence (DNA): TGCGCCAGCAGCTGGGGACTAGCGGACAATGAGCAGTTCTTC. Translation: CASSWGLADNEQFF.

V and J are TRBV12-3 or TRBV12-4 and TRBJ1-3; D is ambiguous. This CDR3 has 13 amino acids. Trimming stripped 6 bases from V and 8 bases from J, with 14 bases between. CDR3 sequence: CASSRRSGYTIYF. CDR3 nucleotide sequence: TGTGCCAGCAGCCGTAGGTCTGGGTACACCATATATTTT.

In this sample, this clonotype turned up many times. The rearrangement uses TRBV5-1 and TRBJ2-1, with TRBD1 identical over 8 bases. After removal of 7 bases from V and 6 bases from J, the junction contained 6 bases not matched to a gene. The CDR3 consists of 13 residues. Germline CDR1 reads SGHRS; CDR2 reads YFSETQ. The CDR3 nucleotides are TGCGCCAGCTTCCCGACAGGGGCCAATGAGCAGTTCTTC. It specifies CASFPTGANEQFF.

In this sample, this clonotype turned up many times. V gene TRBV5-1 combines with J gene TRBJ2-7, with D possibly being TRBD1 (5 bases). In germline, CDR1 is SGHRS, CDR2 YFSETQ. The CDR3 runs to 14 residues. V dropped 1 base and J dropped 1 base, with 9 bases sitting between them. For the CDR3, the DNA is TGCGCCAGCAGCTTGTTAACAGGTTCCTACGAGCAGTACTTC. Protein: CASSLLTGSYEQYF. The variable domain in full, with the rest retrieved from reference TRBV5-1 and TRBJ2-7, is KAGVTQTPRYLIKTRGQQVTLSCSPISGHRSVSWYQQTPGQGLQFLFEYFSETQRNKGNFPGRFSGRQFSNSRSEMNVSTLELGDSALYLCASSLLTGSYEQYFGPGTRLTVT.

At least ten counts were recorded for this clonotype. J is TRBJ2-3 and V is TRBV29-1; D not resolved. Germline V gene data show CDR1 as SQVTM and CDR2 as ANQGSEA. V shed 2 bases and J shed 2 bases, with 5 bases lying between them. The CDR3 is made up of 12 amino acids. The CDR3 DNA reads TGCAGCGTTGAACCAAACACAGATACGCAGTATTTT. Translated: CSVEPNTDTQYF.